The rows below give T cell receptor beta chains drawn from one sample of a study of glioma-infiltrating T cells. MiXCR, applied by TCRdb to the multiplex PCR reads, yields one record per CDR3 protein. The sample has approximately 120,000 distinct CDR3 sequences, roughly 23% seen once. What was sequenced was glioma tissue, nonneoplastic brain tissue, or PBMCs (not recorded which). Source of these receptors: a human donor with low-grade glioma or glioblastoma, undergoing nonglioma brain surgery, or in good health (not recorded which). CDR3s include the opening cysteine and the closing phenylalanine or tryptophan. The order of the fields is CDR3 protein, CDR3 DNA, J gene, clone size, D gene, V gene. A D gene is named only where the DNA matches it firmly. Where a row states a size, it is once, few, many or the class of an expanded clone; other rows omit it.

CATGGNEQFF,TGTGCCACCGGGGGCAATGAGCAGTTCTTC,TRBJ2-1,many,.,TRBV10-3
CASSLEGLLNNSPLHF,TGTGCCAGCAGCTTAGAAGGACTGCTTAATAATTCACCCCTCCACTTT,TRBJ1-6,many,.,TRBV7-2
CAISGTGTSGSHEQYF,TGTGCCATCAGCGGGACAGGGACTAGCGGGAGCCACGAGCAGTACTTC,TRBJ2-7,few,TRBD2,TRBV10-3
CASSEGTSGNRETQYF,TGCGCCAGCAGCGAAGGGACTAGCGGGAACCGTGAGACCCAGTACTTC,TRBJ2-5,.,TRBD2,TRBV5-1
CASSFSSAVYGYTF,TGTGCCAGCAGCTTCTCGTCGGCAGTATATGGCTACACCTTC,TRBJ1-2,many,.,TRBV7-9
CASSLGQNYGYTF,TGTGCCAGCAGTTTGGGACAGAACTATGGCTACACCTTC,TRBJ1-2,many,TRBD1,TRBV28
CASRSMDRGFTEAFF,TGCGCCAGCCGTTCCATGGACAGGGGCTTCACTGAAGCTTTCTTT,TRBJ1-1,.,TRBD1,TRBV5-1
CASSTPQGYTEAFF,TGTGCCAGTAGTACACCACAGGGATACACTGAAGCTTTCTTT,TRBJ1-1,.,.,TRBV19
CASSFAGRNTEAFF,TGTGCCAGCAGTTTTGCGGGACGGAACACTGAAGCTTTCTTT,TRBJ1-1,many,.,TRBV27
CSAREGLSNQPKHF,TGCAGTGCTAGGGAGGGACTGAGCAATCAGCCCAAGCATTTT,TRBJ1-5,.,.,TRBV20-1
CASSPSGAYEQYF,TGTGCCAGCAGCCCGTCGGGGGCCTACGAGCAGTACTTC,TRBJ2-7,.,.,TRBV7-9
CASSIGSGRTSTDTQYF,TGTGCCAGTAGTATAGGGAGCGGGAGGACAAGCACAGATACGCAGTATTTT,TRBJ2-3,many,TRBD2,TRBV19
CASSFGSYNEQFF,TGCGCCAGCAGCTTTGGATCCTACAATGAGCAGTTCTTC,TRBJ2-1,many,.,TRBV5-1
CSVDPLAGRTDTQYF,TGCAGCGTTGACCCCCTAGCGGGCCGCACAGATACGCAGTATTTT,TRBJ2-3,.,TRBD2,TRBV29-1
CASSIPGQGVNIIYEQYF,TGTGCCAGTAGTATACCGGGACAGGGGGTCAATATCATCTACGAGCAGTACTTC,TRBJ2-7,.,TRBD1,TRBV19
CASSLSGSMYEQYF,TGTGCCAGCAGCTTAAGCGGGAGCATGTACGAGCAGTACTTC,TRBJ2-7,.,TRBD2,TRBV7-8
CASSVSPQGNSGNTIYF,TGTGCCAGCAGCGTATCCCCGCAGGGGAATAGTGGAAACACCATATATTTT,TRBJ1-3,few,.,TRBV9
CASSMTTSADTQYF,TGTGCCAGTAGTATGACAACTAGCGCAGATACGCAGTATTTT,TRBJ2-3,many,TRBD2,TRBV19
CASSQDPRRDTQYF,TGCGCCAGCAGCCAAGATCCTCGGCGGGATACGCAGTATTTT,TRBJ2-3,.,.,TRBV4-3
CASSLADYTDTQYF,TGTGCCAGCAGTTTAGCGGACTACACAGATACGCAGTATTTT,TRBJ2-3,many,.,TRBV28
CASSQDPGLPNLYEQYF,TGCGCCAGCAGCCAAGACCCAGGACTACCAAACCTCTACGAGCAGTACTTC,TRBJ2-7,many,.,TRBV4-1
CSARDRDSPVYEQYF,TGCAGTGCTAGAGACAGGGACAGCCCAGTGTACGAGCAGTACTTC,TRBJ2-7,many,TRBD1,TRBV20-1
CASSSGLAGSETQYF,TGTGCCAGCAGTTCGGGACTAGCGGGATCAGAGACCCAGTACTTC,TRBJ2-5,many,TRBD2,TRBV2
CASSGLVEETQYF,TGTGCCAGCAGTGGGCTAGTAGAAGAGACCCAGTACTTC,TRBJ2-5,.,.,TRBV2
CASSLTQLAEAFF,TGTGCCAGCAGTCTTACTCAGTTAGCTGAAGCTTTCTTT,TRBJ1-1,few,.,TRBV3-1
CASSQGPSGGGDEQFF,TGCGCCAGCAGCCAAGGCCCAAGCGGGGGGGGCGATGAGCAGTTCTTC,TRBJ2-1,many,TRBD2,TRBV4-3
CASSIWEADTQYF,TGTGCCAGTAGTATATGGGAAGCAGATACGCAGTATTTT,TRBJ2-3,.,.,TRBV19
CASSPAGGGEQFF,TGTGCCAGCAGCCCGGCGGGTGGTGGTGAGCAGTTCTTC,TRBJ2-1,many,.,TRBV11-2
CASSQGQATLEAFF,TGCGCCAGCAGCCAAGGACAGGCCACACTCGAAGCTTTCTTT,TRBJ1-1,many,TRBD1,TRBV5-1
CATSRVMASGTYSYEQYF,TGTGCCACCAGCAGAGTCATGGCTAGCGGGACCTACTCCTACGAGCAGTACTTC,TRBJ2-7,many,TRBD2,TRBV15
CASSFGRVNEQYF,TGTGCCAGCAGTTTCGGCAGGGTAAACGAGCAGTACTTC,TRBJ2-7,many,.,TRBV27
CASSLAAYGYTF,TGTGCCAGCAGTTTGGCAGCCTATGGCTACACCTTC,TRBJ1-2,.,.,TRBV28
CASSQDLPGESTDTQYF,TGTGCCAGCAGCCAAGATCTTCCAGGGGAAAGCACAGATACGCAGTATTTT,TRBJ2-3,many,.,TRBV4-2